Below are 10 T cell receptor beta chains sequenced from a single sample in a study of technical replicates of blood from several donors. Here immunoSEQ multiplex PCR was the method, and the copy in TCRdb shows in-frame clones only, minus some. The sample contains around 80,000 clones, nearly 98% of which appear only once. Material: T cells isolated from PBMCs. Every receptor here comes from a human donor in good health.

This chain joins TRBV5-1 and TRBJ2-5; D is ambiguous. This CDR3 comprises 11 residues. Germline V CDR1 and CDR2: SGHRS, YFSETQ. V dropped 4 bases and J dropped 3 bases, with 4 bases sitting between them. The CDR3 bases are TGCGCCAGCAGCCGGGAAGAGACCCAGTACTTC. Protein product: CASSREETQYF.

The chain carries TRBV2 and TRBJ1-2; a weak D match, TRBD1 (5 bases). Per germline, CDR1 SNHLY and CDR2 FYNNEI. This CDR3 comprises 14 residues. The V and J ends lost 4 bases and 5 bases respectively, with 14 bases between them. The DNA of the CDR3 is TGTGCCAGCAGTGGACAGCAGGTACTATATGGCTACACCTTC. Translating it yields CASSGQQVLYGYTF.

This clone occurred once. The J gene is TRBJ2-7, the V gene TRBV11-3, with D possibly TRBD1 on 8 matching bases. This CDR3 has 16 residues. Germline V gives CDR1 SGHNT, CDR2 YENEEA. V was trimmed by 4 bases and J by 0 bases, leaving 16 bases between them. This CDR3 is CASSWGGTGASYEQYF. Written as DNA, the CDR3 is TGTGCCAGCAGCTGGGGGGGGACAGGCGCCTCCTACGAGCAGTACTTC.

The CDR3 loop reads CASSQGQGAWSPLHF. DNA of the CDR3: TGTGCCAGCAGCCAAGGACAGGGGGCCTGGTCACCCCTCCACTTT. V gene TRBV6-1 combines with J gene TRBJ1-6, with 11 bases matching TRBD1. The CDR3 contains 15 residues. CDR1 is MNHNS and CDR2 is SASEGT in the germline V gene. Trimming at V came to 6 bases and at J to 10 bases, leaving 8 bases not matched to a gene.

The chain recombines TRBV6-1 with TRBJ2-2; D possibly corresponds to TRBD2 (6 bases). Trimming took 6 bases from V and 0 from J, leaving 11 bases between them. The CDR3 covers 15 residues. Germline assignment: CDR1 MNHNS and CDR2 SASEGT. The CDR3 sequence is CASRRRVANTGELFF. CDR3 DNA: TGTGCCAGCAGAAGGAGGGTTGCGAACACCGGGGAGCTGTTTTTT.

The chain is built from TRBV5-1 and TRBJ2-1; tentative D call: TRBD2 (6 bases). V dropped 1 base and J dropped 6 bases, with 8 bases sitting between them. The CDR3 has 13 residues. CDR1 and CDR2 (germline): SGHRS, YFSETQ. CDR3 sequence (DNA): TGCGCCAGCAGCTTGCAGGGAGGCAATGAGCAGTTCTTC. It codes for CASSLQGGNEQFF. Full variable domain (rest looked up from reference TRBV5-1 and TRBJ2-1): KAGVTQTPRYLIKTRGQQVTLSCSPISGHRSVSWYQQTPGQGLQFLFEYFSETQRNKGNFPGRFSGRQFSNSRSEMNVSTLELGDSALYLCASSLQGGNEQFFGPGTRLTVL.

The chain joins TRBV4-2 to TRBJ2-1; weak D call: TRBD2 (6 bases). This CDR3 region has 14 residues. Germline assignment: CDR1 LGHNA and CDR2 YNFKEQ. V dropped 1 base and J dropped 5 bases, with 9 bases sitting between them. CDR3 in amino acids: CASSQARLDNEQFF. In DNA, the CDR3 is TGTGCCAGCAGCCAAGCCCGACTAGACAATGAGCAGTTCTTC.

In nucleotides, the CDR3 is TGTGCCAGCTCACCCTTAGCGGGAGCAGATACGCAGTATTTT. The encoded protein is CASSPLAGADTQYF. The V gene is TRBV18, the J gene TRBJ2-3; 9 bases are a match to TRBD2. Trimming took 3 bases from V and 4 from J; bases not matched to a gene: 2. In germline, CDR1 is KGHSH, CDR2 LQKENI. The CDR3 length is 14 residues.

V and J are TRBV19 and TRBJ2-2; D gene unclear. CDR1 LNHDA and CDR2 SQIVND come from the germline V gene (reference sequence). The CDR3 extends over 14 amino acids. With 2 bases removed from V and 7 bases from J, the gap between germline ends came to 11 bases. DNA of the CDR3: TGTGCCAGTAGTATAATCTTGTCCGGCGGGGAGCTGTTTTTT. Protein product: CASSIILSGGELFF.

The chain joins TRBV5-1 to TRBJ2-7, with 11 bases identical to TRBD2. Germline CDR1 is SGHRS and CDR2 is YFSETQ. V lost 3 bases, J lost 7 bases, and 9 bases stayed unmatched. This CDR3 has 15 amino acids. The CDR3 DNA reads as TGCGCCAGCAGCTGGGGGACTAGCGGAGTGATGGAGCAGTACTTC. Translated, it gives CASSWGTSGVMEQYF.